These 30 T cell receptor delta chains originate from one sample sequenced in a study of gamma-delta T cells after stem cell transplantation. TCRdb fed the RT-PCR reads into CATT to redo clone calling. The repertoire includes under 6,500 delta-chain clones, about 1.9% of them detected once, and just under 20% sits in the top ten. Sequencing was carried out using gamma-delta T cells. The receptor source for this set is a human donor. It is not recorded whose cells these are; they may come from a transplant donor.

This clone was counted at least ten times. The chain combines TRDV2 with TRDJ1, with 9 bases aligning to TRDD3. The CDR3 spans 18 residues. V was clipped by 3 bases and J by 0 bases; unmatched bases: 13. Germline V gene lookup returns CDR1 GEAIGNYY and CDR2 EKD. The CDR3 sequence: CACDPLTGGHSYTDKLIF. The CDR3 nucleotides are TGTGCCTGTGACCCATTGACTGGGGGACACTCGTACACCGATAAACTCATCTTT.

In the case of this clone: TCRdb shows a much larger clone's protein in place of this DNA's translation, and the two differ at residue 14, likely through a read error; the protein shown is translated from the DNA. The J gene is TRDJ2, the V gene TRDV2; D possibly uses TRDD2 or TRDD3 (5 bases each). Germline lookup yields CDR1 GEAIGNYY and CDR2 EKD. The length of the CDR3 is 16 residues. The CDR3 sequence: CACDTAFAGRTAQPFF. The DNA for the CDR3 is TGTGCCTGTGACACCGCCTTCGCGGGGAGGACAGCACAACCCTTCTTT.

A word on this clone: A read error is the likely source, as a far larger clone sits one nucleotide away. The genes are TRDV2 and TRDJ1; D is possibly TRDD2 (6 bases). Per germline, CDR1 GEAIGNYY and CDR2 EKD. This CDR3 has 16 amino acids. CDR3 coding DNA: TGTGCCTGTGACGCCGTCCTACGGGGGTACACCGATGAACTCATCTTT. It specifies CACDAVLRGYTDELIF.

As for this clone: A read error likely explains this, since a far larger clone differs by one base. This same CDR3 is encoded by further DNA sequences in the sample. The chain links TRDV2 to TRDJ1; 8 nucleotides agree with TRDD3. The CDR3 totals 14 residues. Germline V lookup: CDR1 GEAIGNYY, CDR2 EKD. With 1 base clipped from V and 5 bases from J, the junction kept 5 bases outside the gene matches. The CDR3 region is CACDTLLGEDKLIF. CDR3 coding DNA: TGTGCCTGTGACACATTGCTGGGGGAAGATAAACTCATCTTT.

Sample share makes this clone medium-sized (0.01 to 0.1%). The chain has TRDV2 and TRDJ1; 13 bases line up with TRDD3. The germline CDR1 and CDR2 sequences are GEAIGNYY and EKD. Trimming cost V 0 bases and J 0 bases; bases outside gene matches: 9. The CDR3 consists of 19 residues. The CDR3 loop reads CACDTVTGGYGGDTDKLIF. The DNA for the CDR3 is TGTGCCTGTGACACCGTGACTGGGGGATACGGGGGGGACACCGATAAACTCATCTTT.

As regards this clone: Within the sample, other DNA sequences also encode this same CDR3. DNA for the CDR3: TGTGCCTGTGACACCCTGGGGGATACGCGCCCTTCAGGTGGTAAACTCATCTTT. It codes for CACDTLGDTRPSGGKLIF. The V gene is TRDV2, the J gene TRDJ1, with 12 bases that match TRDD3. The CDR3 totals 18 residues. CDR1 is GEAIGNYY and CDR2 is EKD in the germline V gene. J gave up 7 bases and V 0 bases, and 14 bases lay outside the gene matches.

This clone has a handful of counts. A read error is the likely source, as a far larger clone sits one nucleotide away. V usage is TRDV2 and J usage is TRDJ1; 12 nucleotides align to TRDD3. Germline CDR1 is GEAIGNYY and CDR2 is EKD. This CDR3 region has 17 residues. Unmatched junction bases numbered 9, after V lost 5 bases and J lost 0 bases. The DNA for the CDR3 is TGTGCCTGTGGCACGCTGGGGGATACGGCGTACACCGATAAACTCATCTTT. It translates to CACGTLGDTAYTDKLIF.

This clone is medium-sized within its sample. Other DNA sequences in the sample encode the same CDR3. The chain carries TRDV2 and TRDJ1; maybe TRDD3 (5 bases). The length of the CDR3 is 15 residues. Looked up from germline, CDR1 is GEAIGNYY and CDR2 is EKD. V was shortened by 0 bases and J by 2 bases, with 12 bases between the two germline ends. CDR3 DNA: TGTGCCTGTGACACCGTTGGGATGGAAACCGATAAACTCATCTTT. Translation gives CACDTVGMETDKLIF.

The table lists this clone with a few counts. The CDR3 loop is CACDMAGGSTDKLIF. The CDR3 DNA is TGTGCCTGTGACATGGCTGGGGGAAGCACCGATAAACTCATCTTT. The chain is built from TRDV2 and TRDJ1, with TRDD3 matching 8 bases. The CDR3 extends over 15 amino acids. V dropped 2 bases and J dropped 1; count of bases not matched to a gene: 5. From germline, CDR1 is GEAIGNYY and CDR2 EKD.

This clone is deemed medium-sized. The rearrangement uses TRDV2 and TRDJ1; 8 nucleotides agree with TRDD3. The V gene's germline CDR1 is GEAIGNYY and CDR2 EKD. The ends lost 0 bases at V and 6 bases at J; junction bases unmatched: 14. The length of the CDR3 is 17 residues. The CDR3 bases are TGTGCCTGTGACACCCTCTACCCCTTTACTGGGGGTAATAAACTCATCTTT. Its protein product is CACDTLYPFTGGNKLIF.

As concerns this clone: A read error is the likely source, as a far larger clone sits one nucleotide away. Different DNA sequences within this sample yield the same CDR3. The J gene is TRDJ1, the V gene TRDV2; 11 bases line up with TRDD3. Germline trimming cut 4 bases from V and 1 base from J; bases unmatched to any gene: 16. Germline V lookup: CDR1 GEAIGNYY, CDR2 EKD. This CDR3 comprises 19 residues. Here the CDR3 reads CACDRLSGGYAGITDKLIF. The CDR3 DNA is TGTGCCTGTGATCGTCTCAGTGGGGGATACGCAGGGATCACCGATAAACTCATCTTT.

About this clone itself: Given a far larger clone just one base away, this is likely a sequencing read error. The chain combines TRDV2 with TRDJ1, with TRDD3 identical over 13 bases. Per germline, CDR1 GEAIGNYY and CDR2 EKD. The CDR3 runs to 15 residues. CDR3 sequence: CACDSLGDTADKPIF. The CDR3 DNA sequence: TGTGCCTGTGACTCACTGGGGGATACGGCCGATAAACCCATCTTT.

On this clone itself: The protein TCRdb lists belongs to a much larger clone and differs from this DNA's translation at residue 4, which points to a read error; the protein shown is made from the DNA. V usage is TRDV2 and J usage is TRDJ1; D is unclear. Germline-derived CDR1 and CDR2 are GEAIGNYY and EKD. The CDR3 consists of 13 residues. The CDR3 nucleotides are TGTGCCTGTAACACCTGGACCACCGATAAACTCATCTTT. Translated, it gives CACNTWTTDKLIF.

This clone was found a few times. A much larger clone is a single base away; this may be a read error. The same CDR3 can be traced to other DNA sequences in this sample. The V call is TRDV2, the J call TRDJ3; D not certain. CDR1 is GEAIGNYY and CDR2 is EKD in the germline V gene. This CDR3 spans 17 amino acids. Trimming stripped 0 bases from V and 2 bases from J, with 10 bases between. CDR3 loop: CACDTAGPTWDTRQMFF. The CDR3 nucleotides are TGTGCCTGTGACACCGCCGGCCCCACCTGGGACACCCGACAGATGTTTTTC.

A few counts support this clone. The protein in TCRdb stems from a much larger clone and differs at residue 14 from this DNA's translation, likely a read error; here the protein is translated from the DNA. V gene TRDV2 combines with J gene TRDJ3, with 13 bases fitting TRDD3. This CDR3 spans 21 amino acids. The germline gives CDR1 GEAIGNYY, CDR2 EKD. The CDR3 is CACDTVLGDTHYSRDTRQMFF. As DNA, the CDR3 is TGTGCCTGTGACACCGTACTGGGGGATACGCACTACTCCCGGGACACCCGACAGATGTTTTTC.

By sample fraction, this clone is large. Other nucleotide sequences in the sample specify the same CDR3. V and J are TRDV2 and TRDJ1; 9 bases line up with TRDD3. CDR1 is GEAIGNYY and CDR2 is EKD in the germline V gene. The J segment lost 2 bases and the V segment lost 0 bases, leaving 12 bases of the junction unmatched. CDR3 length equals 18 residues. CDR3 DNA: TGTGCCTGTGACACCGTAGGGGATACGCAGTTGGGGACCGATAAACTCATCTTT. Translating it yields CACDTVGDTQLGTDKLIF.

Comment on this clone: Other DNA sequences in the same sample also yield this CDR3. V is TRDV2 and J is TRDJ1; 10 nucleotides agree with TRDD3. The CDR3 is 16 amino acids. The V segment lost 1 base and the J segment 3 bases; nucleotides outside the gene matches: 7. The germline V gene has CDR1 GEAIGNYY and CDR2 EKD. CDR3 nucleotide sequence: TGTGCCTGTGACACGTTGGGGGATACAGGACCCGATAAACTCATCTTT. This codes for CACDTLGDTGPDKLIF.

There are a few counts of this clone. The translation of this DNA and the TCRdb protein of a much larger clone differ at residue 12, probably owing to a read error; the protein shown here is translated from the DNA. The CDR3 DNA follows: TGTGCCTGTGACAAACTCTGGGGGAACACCGATAACCTCATCTTT. Amino acids: CACDKLWGNTDNLIF. The chain uses TRDV2 and TRDJ1, with 8 bases that match TRDD3. CDR1 is GEAIGNYY, CDR2 EKD, per germline. This CDR3 is built from 15 residues.

The chain uses TRDV2 and TRDJ1; 11 bases line up with TRDD3. CDR1 is GEAIGNYY and CDR2 is EKD in the germline V gene. The CDR3 runs 18 residues. The V gene end was trimmed by 0 bases and the J gene end by 3 bases; junction bases not matched to a gene: 11. The CDR3 bases are TGTGCCTGTGACACCGGTCTCCTGGGGGATACAGGACCCGATAAACTCATCTTT. Translation: CACDTGLLGDTGPDKLIF.

To note about this clone: TCRdb pairs this DNA with a much larger clone's protein that differs at residue 13, likely a read error; the protein shown was translated from the DNA. Here the CDR3 reads CACDTVLGDTRDARQMFF. In DNA form, the CDR3 reads TGTGCCTGTGACACCGTGCTGGGGGATACGCGGGACGCCCGACAGATGTTTTTC. The chain links TRDV2 to TRDJ3; 12 bases are shared with TRDD3. CDR3 size: 18 residues. The germline gives CDR1 GEAIGNYY, CDR2 EKD.

Within the sample, this clone is medium-sized (0.01 to 0.1%). The chain links TRDV2 to TRDJ1; 13 positions agree with TRDD3. Germline values: CDR1 GEAIGNYY, CDR2 EKD. The CDR3 is 18 amino acids. The V gene end was trimmed by 3 bases and the J gene end by 0 bases; junction bases not matched to a gene: 9. CDR3 residues: CACDPVLGDTEYTDKLIF. CDR3 coding DNA: TGTGCCTGTGACCCTGTACTGGGGGATACGGAGTACACCGATAAACTCATCTTT.

This clone has just a few counts. This sequence is one base from a far larger clone and is likely a read error. Within the sample, other DNA sequences also encode this same CDR3. The genes are TRDV2 and TRDJ1; 13 bases are shared with TRDD3. The CDR3 covers 18 residues. Trimming removed 3 bases from V and 3 bases from J; junction bases left unmatched: 12. From germline, CDR1 is GEAIGNYY and CDR2 EKD. Here the CDR3 reads CACDDLLLGDTQSDKLIF. For the CDR3, the DNA is TGTGCCTGTGACGACCTGTTACTGGGGGATACGCAATCCGATAAACTCATCTTT.

Turning to this clone: One base separates it from a far larger clone, so it is likely a read error. Other DNA sequences of this sample code for an identical CDR3. The rearrangement uses TRDV2 and TRDJ1; TRDD3 agrees at 10 bases. This CDR3 is built from 20 residues. Germline CDR1 reads GEAIGNYY; CDR2 reads EKD. The CDR3 region has the DNA TGTGCCTGCGACACCGTACAGGGGTTCCCTACTGGGGGATACACCGATAAACTCATCTTT. Protein: CACDTVQGFPTGGYTDKLIF.

In this sample, this clone is medium-sized. The rearrangement joins TRDV2 to TRDJ1; 8 positions match TRDD3. The junction had 17 bases not matched to a gene; V was cut back by 0 bases and J by 0 bases. The germline V gene encodes CDR1 GEAIGNYY and CDR2 EKD. This CDR3 has 20 residues. The CDR3, as DNA: TGTGCCTGTGACACCGTGGTCGGGGTTGCTGGGGGAACCAACACCGATAAACTCATCTTT. It encodes CACDTVVGVAGGTNTDKLIF.

A note on this clone: This likely stems from a read error, as it lies one base from a far larger clone. Other DNA sequences of this sample code for an identical CDR3. This chain joins TRDV2 and TRDJ1; D is uncertain. Germline CDR1 reads GEAIGNYY; CDR2 reads EKD. This CDR3 region has 14 residues. The CDR3 spells CACDPIAAADKLIF. CDR3 nucleotides: TGCGCCTGTGACCCTATAGCTGCCGCAGATAAACTCATCTTT.

By its share, this clone is medium-sized. The sample contains more than one DNA sequence encoding this CDR3. This rearrangement joins TRDV2 to TRDJ1; 10 nucleotides agree with TRDD3. This CDR3 comprises 16 residues. The germline CDR1 and CDR2 sequences are GEAIGNYY and EKD. The V and J ends lost 2 bases and 4 bases, in that order; junction bases with no gene match: 9. CDR3 sequence: CACDSVLGDTIDKLIF. DNA for the CDR3: TGTGCCTGTGACAGCGTTTTGGGGGATACTATCGATAAACTCATCTTT.

In DNA, the CDR3 is TGTGCCTGTGACACCGTCCTACTGGGGGATACGCAGTACACCGATAAACTCATCTTT. Translating gives CACDTVLLGDTQYTDKLIF. The chain recombines TRDV2 with TRDJ1; TRDD3 aligns across 13 bases. Unmatched junction bases numbered 9, after V lost 0 bases and J lost 0 bases. CDR1 is GEAIGNYY and CDR2 is EKD in the germline V gene. The length of the CDR3 is 19 residues.

The rearrangement uses TRDV2 and TRDJ3; TRDD3 agrees at 9 bases. Germline CDR1 GEAIGNYY, CDR2 EKD. The length of the CDR3 is 17 residues. J gave up 0 bases and V 2 bases, and 1 base lay outside the gene matches. This chain's CDR3 is CACDNGGYSWDTRQMFF. The CDR3 coding sequence is TGTGCCTGTGACAATGGGGGATACTCCTGGGACACCCGACAGATGTTTTTC.

This clone has more than one count but fewer than ten. The protein TCRdb gives is from a much larger clone and does not agree with this DNA's translation at residue 6, likely a read error; the protein shown here comes from the DNA. The chain uses TRDV2 and TRDJ1; TRDD3 agrees at 13 bases. The CDR3 consists of 17 residues. V lost 0 bases and J lost 3; bases outside the gene matches: 6. Germline CDR1 is GEAIGNYY and CDR2 is EKD. The CDR3 sequence: CACDTATGGYEADKLIF. The CDR3 bases are TGTGCCTGTGACACCGCCACTGGGGGATACGAAGCCGATAAACTCATCTTT.

As regards this clone: A read error likely explains why the TCRdb protein, taken from a much larger clone, differs from this DNA's translation at residue 3; the protein shown is translated from the DNA. This chain connects TRDV2 to TRDJ1, with 13 bases lining up with TRDD3. CDR1 is GEAIGNYY and CDR2 is EKD in the germline V gene. This CDR3 region has 19 residues. CDR3 sequence (DNA): TGTGCCCGTGACCTCATTACTGGGGGATACGCACTTTACCCCGATAAACTCATCTTT. It specifies CARDLITGGYALYPDKLIF.